These T cell receptor beta chains were read from a single sample in a study of CD8 T cells in ankylosing spondylitis. In TCRdb, the 5' RACE reads were re-called with MiXCR into one record per CDR3 protein. The profile covers roughly 100,000 distinct CDR3 sequences, with roughly 8.7% appearing a single time and 8.5% to 10% taken by the ten largest. Sequences were obtained from blood, either unsorted or a sorted T cell fraction (not recorded which). These receptors were obtained from a male donor with ankylosing spondylitis or in good health (not recorded which). Both conserved end residues are part of each CDR3. The order of the fields is J gene, D gene, clone size, CDR3 length, V gene, CDR3 protein, CDR3 DNA. The D gene is left open where the match is weak. Where a row states a size, it is once, few, many or the class of an expanded clone; other rows omit it.

>TRBJ2-1|.|few|16|TRBV5-1
CASSLGTGTSYNEQFF
TGCGCCAGCAGCTTGGGAACCGGGACTTCCTACAATGAGCAGTTCTTC
>TRBJ2-7|.|.|13|TRBV20-1
CSAEPGNSYEQYF
TGCAGTGCTGAACCCGGAAACTCCTACGAGCAGTACTTC
>TRBJ2-7|TRBD2|few|16|TRBV5-1
CASSLGGLVPSYEQYF
TGCGCCAGCAGCTTGGGGGGACTAGTCCCCTCATACGAGCAGTACTTC
>TRBJ1-5|.|many|14|TRBV20-1
CSAREASPNQPQHF
TGCAGTGCTAGAGAGGCTTCTCCAAATCAGCCCCAGCATTTT
>TRBJ2-1|TRBD1|many|16|TRBV7-2
CASSRNAGTGYNEQFF
TGTGCCAGCAGCCGAAACGCCGGGACAGGGTACAATGAGCAGTTCTTC
>TRBJ1-1|.|many|12|TRBV4-3
CASSSLGAEAFF
TGCGCCAGCAGCAGTCTGGGGGCGGAGGCTTTCTTT
>TRBJ2-2|TRBD2|many|14|TRBV7-2
CASSWLTSAGELFF
TGTGCCAGCAGCTGGTTGACTAGCGCCGGGGAGCTGTTTTTT
>TRBJ2-7|.|few|13|TRBV7-2
CASSLELSYEQYF
TGTGCCAGCAGCTTGGAATTGTCCTACGAGCAGTACTTC
>TRBJ1-5|.|many|13|TRBV6-1
CASRGQYNQPQHF
TGTGCCAGCAGAGGACAGTACAATCAGCCCCAGCATTTT
>TRBJ2-2|.|few|14|TRBV21-1
CASSPGNRTGELFF
TGTGCCAGCAGCCCAGGGAATAGAACCGGGGAGCTGTTTTTT
>TRBJ2-5|.|few|14|TRBV5-5
CASSLSPGKLPRDF
TGTGCCAGCAGCTTGAGTCCGGGAAAACTCCCACGGGACTTC
>TRBJ2-5|.|.|14|TRBV12-3/TRBV12-4
CASSYTTGVETQYF
TGTGCCAGCAGTTATACCACGGGTGTGGAGACCCAGTACTTC
>TRBJ1-3|.|many|14|TRBV10-3
CAISEAGNGNTIYF
TGTGCCATCAGTGAAGCAGGGAACGGAAACACCATATATTTT
>TRBJ2-7|.|few|12|TRBV7-6
CASSFAGSEQYF
TGTGCCAGCAGCTTCGCCGGTTCTGAACAGTACTTC
>TRBJ1-2|.|many|16|TRBV20-1
CSAHSRGTGTTDGYTF
TGCAGTGCTCACAGCCGTGGTACTGGGACAACCGATGGCTACACCTTC
>TRBJ2-7|TRBD1|many|15|TRBV7-9
CASSTQPGQGIEQYF
TGTGCCAGCAGCACCCAACCGGGACAGGGAATCGAGCAGTACTTC
>TRBJ1-1|.|many|13|TRBV4-1
CASSQAEVTEAFF
TGCGCCAGCAGCCAAGCCGAGGTGACTGAAGCTTTCTTT
>TRBJ2-3|.|many|12|TRBV12-3/TRBV12-4
CASSFNGDTQYF
TGTGCCAGCAGTTTCAATGGGGATACGCAGTATTTT
>TRBJ2-1|TRBD2|.|14|TRBV7-2
CASSYGGGYNEQFF
TGTGCCAGCAGCTACGGGGGGGGTTACAATGAGCAGTTCTTC
>TRBJ2-7|.|.|13|TRBV25-1
CASSAAALYEQYF
TGTGCCAGCAGCGCCGCTGCCTTATACGAGCAGTACTTC
>TRBJ2-7|.|many|12|TRBV7-2
CASSFRDYEQYF
TGTGCCAGCAGCTTCAGGGACTACGAGCAGTACTTC
>TRBJ2-2|TRBD2|many|15|TRBV5-1
CASSWGLQNTGELFF
TGCGCCAGCAGCTGGGGACTACAGAACACCGGGGAGCTGTTTTTT
>TRBJ1-2|.|many|13|TRBV27
CASSRGPNYGYTF
TGTGCCAGCAGCCGGGGCCCCAACTATGGCTACACCTTC
>TRBJ2-3|TRBD2|many|14|TRBV7-2
CASSGGPATDTQYF
TGTGCCTCCTCGGGGGGGCCGGCCACAGATACGCAGTATTTT
>TRBJ1-1|.|many|15|TRBV5-6
CASSWTGRVGTEAFF
TGTGCCAGCAGCTGGACGGGGAGGGTTGGCACTGAAGCTTTCTTT
>TRBJ2-2|.|few|16|TRBV7-2
CASSLTAVPNTGELFF
TGTGCCAGCAGCTTAACGGCGGTCCCGAACACCGGGGAGCTGTTTTTT
>TRBJ2-1|.|few|15|TRBV7-2
CASSGLALSYNEQFF
TGTGCCAGCAGCGGTCTAGCGCTATCCTACAATGAGCAGTTCTTC
>TRBJ2-3|TRBD2|many|13|TRBV10-3
CATRAGESDTQYF
TGTGCCACCCGGGCGGGGGAATCAGATACGCAGTATTTT
>TRBJ2-5|.|many|15|TRBV6-2/TRBV6-3
CASSLRRTLPETQYF
TGTGCCAGCAGTTTAAGGCGAACCCTACCAGAGACCCAGTACTTC
>TRBJ2-5|.|many|12|TRBV2
CASSPLQETQYF
TGTGCCAGCAGTCCTCTCCAAGAGACCCAGTACTTC
>TRBJ2-1|.|many|14|TRBV7-2
CASSLFPAGQGPFF
TGTGCCAGCAGCTTATTCCCAGCGGGTCAAGGTCCGTTCTTC
>TRBJ1-1|.|.|14|TRBV7-9
CASSFEGYRTEAFF
TGTGCCAGCAGCTTCGAAGGGTATAGGACTGAAGCTTTCTTT
>TRBJ2-1|TRBD1|.|16|TRBV7-2
CASSLIWDRGNNEQFF
TGTGCCAGCAGCTTGATTTGGGACAGGGGTAACAATGAGCAGTTCTTC
>TRBJ1-2|.|.|15|TRBV6-5
CASSYSPHDSYGHTF
TGTGCCAGCAGTTACTCACCACATGACAGCTATGGCCACACCTTC
>TRBJ2-1|.|many|12|TRBV20-1
CSARRGGDEQFF
TGCAGTGCTAGGAGGGGGGGGGATGAGCAGTTCTTC